This TCR beta chain was recorded in a study of blood T cells in healthy people across ages. Then a second PCR, running about 6 to 11 cycles, was carried out with a sample-barcoded 5' primer and a J-beta primer mix. From the 5' RACE reads, TCRdb called clonotypes with MiXCR, one entry per CDR3 protein. The data hold 750,000 to 950,000 distinct CDR3 sequences, with around 25% observed a single time. In each sample, at least 6 million PBMCs were isolated. Per sample, extraction of total RNA gave at least 6 micrograms in every case. For this clonotype: Its antigen remains unidentified.

V was clipped by 3 bases and J by 4 bases, with 14 bases between them. The CDR3 contains 15 residues. Findings of the study overall: The CMV status of each donor remained undetermined, and this could have confounded shifts in expanded clonotypes.

These records were also assigned to another study, of T cells of mothers and their children.

The chain joins TRBV12-3 or TRBV12-4 to TRBJ2-3; D tentatively fits TRBD1 or TRBD2 (5 bases each). Sequenced material: blood. This TCR was recovered from a boy under 18 in good health. DNA for the CDR3: TGTGCCAGCAGTTTTTTAGTAAGGGACGCAGATACGCAGTATTTT. Translation: CASSFLVRDADTQYF.